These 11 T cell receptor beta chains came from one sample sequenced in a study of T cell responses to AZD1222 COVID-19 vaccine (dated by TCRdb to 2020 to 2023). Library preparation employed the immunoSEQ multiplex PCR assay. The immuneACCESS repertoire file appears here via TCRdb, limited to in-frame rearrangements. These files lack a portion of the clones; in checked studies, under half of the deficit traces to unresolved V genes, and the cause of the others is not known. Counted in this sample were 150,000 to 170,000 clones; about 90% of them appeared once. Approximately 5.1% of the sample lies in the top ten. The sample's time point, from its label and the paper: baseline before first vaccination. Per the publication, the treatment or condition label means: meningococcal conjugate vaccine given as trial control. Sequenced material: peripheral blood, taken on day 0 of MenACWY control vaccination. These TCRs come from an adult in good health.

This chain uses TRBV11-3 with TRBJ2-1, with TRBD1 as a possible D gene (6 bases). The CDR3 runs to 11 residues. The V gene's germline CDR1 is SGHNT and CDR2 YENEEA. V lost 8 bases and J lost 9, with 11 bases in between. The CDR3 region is CASALRGEQFF. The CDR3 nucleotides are TGTGCCAGCGCCCTCAGGGGTGAGCAGTTCTTC.

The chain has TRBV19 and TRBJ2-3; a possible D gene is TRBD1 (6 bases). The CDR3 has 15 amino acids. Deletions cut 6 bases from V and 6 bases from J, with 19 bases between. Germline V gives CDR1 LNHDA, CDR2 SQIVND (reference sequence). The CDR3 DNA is TGTGCCAGTAGGGAAAGGGACAACAGATTGGATACGCAGTATTTT. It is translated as CASRERDNRLDTQYF. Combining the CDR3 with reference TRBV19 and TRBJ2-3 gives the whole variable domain DGGITQSPKYLFRKEGQNVTLSCEQNLNHDAMYWYRQDPGQGLRLIYYSQIVNDFQKGDIAEGYSVSREKKESFPLTVTSAQKNPTAFYLCASRERDNRLDTQYFGPGTRLTVL.

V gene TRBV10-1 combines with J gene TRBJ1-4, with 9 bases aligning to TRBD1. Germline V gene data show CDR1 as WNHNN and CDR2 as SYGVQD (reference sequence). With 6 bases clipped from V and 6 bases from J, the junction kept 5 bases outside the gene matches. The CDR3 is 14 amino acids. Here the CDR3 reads CASSSGTGYEKLFF. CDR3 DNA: TGCGCCAGCAGCTCCGGGACAGGGTATGAAAAACTGTTTTTT.

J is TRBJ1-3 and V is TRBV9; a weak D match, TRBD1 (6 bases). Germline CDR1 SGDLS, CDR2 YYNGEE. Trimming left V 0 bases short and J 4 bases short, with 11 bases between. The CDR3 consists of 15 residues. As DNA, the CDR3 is TGTGCCAGCAGCGTAGCGGGGGGCGGAGGAAACACCATATATTTT. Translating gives CASSVAGGGGNTIYF.

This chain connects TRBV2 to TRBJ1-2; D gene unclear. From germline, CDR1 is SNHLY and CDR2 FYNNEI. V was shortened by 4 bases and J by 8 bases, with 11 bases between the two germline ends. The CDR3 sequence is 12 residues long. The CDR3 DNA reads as TGTGCCAGCAGTGTGCGGCCTTCAGGCTACACCTTC. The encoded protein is CASSVRPSGYTF.

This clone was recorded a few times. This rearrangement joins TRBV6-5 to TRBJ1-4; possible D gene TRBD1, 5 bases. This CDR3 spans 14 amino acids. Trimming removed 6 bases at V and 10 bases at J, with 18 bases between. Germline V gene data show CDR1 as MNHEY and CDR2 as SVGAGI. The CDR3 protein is CASSRDPSSGKLFF. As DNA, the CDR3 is TGTGCCAGCAGCAGGGACCCCTCTTCAGGAAAACTGTTTTTT.

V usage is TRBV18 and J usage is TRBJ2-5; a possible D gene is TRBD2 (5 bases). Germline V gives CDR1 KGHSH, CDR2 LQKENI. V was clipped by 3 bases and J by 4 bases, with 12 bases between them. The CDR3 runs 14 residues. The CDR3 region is CASSPPGVSETQYF. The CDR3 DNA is TGTGCCAGCTCACCCCCCGGGGTGTCAGAGACCCAGTACTTC.

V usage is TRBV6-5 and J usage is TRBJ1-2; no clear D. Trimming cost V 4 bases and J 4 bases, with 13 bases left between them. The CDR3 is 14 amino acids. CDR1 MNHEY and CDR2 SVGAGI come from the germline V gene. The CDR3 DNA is TGTGCCAGCAGTTCGGCGGGCAGAACCTATGGCTACACCTTC. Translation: CASSSAGRTYGYTF.

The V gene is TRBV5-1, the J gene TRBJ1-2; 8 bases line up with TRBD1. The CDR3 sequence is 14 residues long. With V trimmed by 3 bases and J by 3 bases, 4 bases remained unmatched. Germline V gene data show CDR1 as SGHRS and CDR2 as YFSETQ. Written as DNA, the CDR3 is TGCGCCAGCAGCTGGATGGACAGGGACTATGGCTACACCTTC. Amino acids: CASSWMDRDYGYTF.

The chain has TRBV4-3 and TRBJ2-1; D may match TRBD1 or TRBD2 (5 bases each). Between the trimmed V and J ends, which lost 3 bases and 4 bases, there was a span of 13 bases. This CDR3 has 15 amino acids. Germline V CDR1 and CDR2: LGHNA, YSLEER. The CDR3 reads CASSQTGTTYNEQFF. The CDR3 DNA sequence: TGCGCCAGCAGCCAGACCGGGACGACATACAATGAGCAGTTCTTC.

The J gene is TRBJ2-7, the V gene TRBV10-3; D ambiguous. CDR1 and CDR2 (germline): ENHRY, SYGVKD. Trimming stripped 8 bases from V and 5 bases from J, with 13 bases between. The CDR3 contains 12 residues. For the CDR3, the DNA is TGTGCCATCGGGTTCGACCGACACGAGCAGTACTTC. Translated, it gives CAIGFDRHEQYF.